The rows below give T cell receptor beta chains drawn from one sample of a study of blood T cell repertoires in COVID-19. TCRdb's copy holds only in-frame clones and misses some; the assay was immunoSEQ multiplex PCR. The sample lists approximately 150,000 clones, 87% seen once, with 3.9% in the top ten. The sequenced sample consisted of peripheral blood. The origin of the receptors is a woman in her sixties who had recovered from COVID-19. Both conserved end residues are part of each CDR3. A D gene is named only where the DNA matches it firmly. Rows give clone size only sometimes, using once, few, many, or a class for an expanded clone.

>TRBD2|.|TRBJ2-3|TRBV4-3
TGCGCCAGCAGTCCAACAGCGGGGGGGCCCGAAGATACGCAGTATTTT
CASSPTAGGPEDTQYF
>.|once|TRBJ2-5|TRBV9
TGTGCCAGCAGCCTCACTGCCGCGGAAGAGACCCAGTACTTC
CASSLTAAEETQYF
>.|.|TRBJ1-6|TRBV23-1
TGCGCCAGGCTGGGGACGGACCTGATGGGGGGTTCACCCCTCCACTTT
CARLGTDLMGGSPLHF
>.|.|TRBJ2-2|TRBV6-1
TGTGCCAGCAGTGAATGGACAGCGAACACCGGGGAGCTGTTTTTT
CASSEWTANTGELFF
>TRBD1|.|TRBJ2-1|TRBV9
TGTGCCAGCAGCGTTTGGGACAGCAATGAGCAGTTCTTC
CASSVWDSNEQFF
>TRBD2|.|TRBJ2-7|TRBV10-3
TGTGCCATCAGTGCGGGTAGCGGGGGCCCCAGGAACGAGCAGTACTTC
CAISAGSGGPRNEQYF
>TRBD1|once|TRBJ1-3|TRBV2
TGTGCCAGCAGGGAACAGGGGAACACCATATATTTT
CASREQGNTIYF
>.|.|TRBJ2-7|TRBV11-3
TGTGCCAGCAGCTTAGCAGGGTACGGCTACGAGCAGTACTTC
CASSLAGYGYEQYF
>TRBD1|.|TRBJ1-6|TRBV19
TGTGCCAGTAGTATCACAGGGGATGGTTATAATTCACCCCTCCACTTT
CASSITGDGYNSPLHF
>TRBD2|.|TRBJ2-5|TRBV7-8
TGTGCCAGCAGCTTAGGCGGGGGTCGAGAGACCCAGTACTTC
CASSLGGGRETQYF
>.|.|TRBJ1-1|TRBV24-1
TGTGCCACCAGTGTAGGAGGGGCGGGCACTGAAGCTTTCTTT
CATSVGGAGTEAFF
>TRBD1|.|TRBJ1-4|TRBV9
TGTGCCAGCAGCTTTTCGGACAGGGGAGGAGGGAAACTGTTTTTT
CASSFSDRGGGKLFF
>.|.|TRBJ2-5|TRBV4-2
TGTGCCAGCAGCCGTCAACTGGCGGAACAAGAGACCCAGTACTTC
CASSRQLAEQETQYF
>.|once|TRBJ1-5|TRBV28
TGTGCCAGCAGAAGTCAGGGCAATCAGCCCCAGCATTTT
CASRSQGNQPQHF
>.|.|TRBJ2-3|TRBV28
TGTGCCAGCAGTCATGTCAGGGGCGGGGGAGTAGTCACAGATACGCAGTATTTT
CASSHVRGGGVVTDTQYF
>.|.|TRBJ2-7|TRBV2
TGTGCCAGCAGGCCAACAGGCGATCGGGAGCAGTACTTC
CASRPTGDREQYF
>TRBD1|.|TRBJ2-7|TRBV5-1
TGCGCCAGCACCCAATCCGGGACAGTGGGGTACGAGCAGTACTTC
CASTQSGTVGYEQYF
>TRBD1|.|TRBJ2-7|TRBV18
TGTGCCAGCTCACCTACACAGGGGGACGAGCAGTACTTC
CASSPTQGDEQYF
>.|few|TRBJ1-5|TRBV12-3/TRBV12-4
TGTGCCAGCAGTGCACAGGTAGATCAGCCCCAGCATTTT
CASSAQVDQPQHF
>.|once|TRBJ2-2|TRBV6-1
TGTGCCAGCAGTGAATTGGAGGCCGCGAACACCGGGGAGCTGTTTTTT
CASSELEAANTGELFF
>.|.|TRBJ2-5|TRBV11-2
TGTGCCAGCAGCTTAAACAGTCAAGAGACCCAGTACTTC
CASSLNSQETQYF
>.|.|TRBJ1-5|TRBV19
TGTGCCAGTACCTCGTCTCCTTATAGCAATCAGCCCCAGCATTTT
CASTSSPYSNQPQHF
>TRBD1|.|TRBJ1-2|TRBV6-1
TGTGCCAGCAGTGAAGTGATAGGGGGCGCGTCGAACTATGGCTACACCTTC
CASSEVIGGASNYGYTF
>.|.|TRBJ1-2|TRBV5-7
TGTGCCAGCAGCTCCGGGAGGGTAGGCTATGGCTACACCTTC
CASSSGRVGYGYTF
>.|.|TRBJ2-3|TRBV5-1
TGCGCCAGCAGCTTGGGACAGGCCACAGATACGCAGTATTTT
CASSLGQATDTQYF
>TRBD1|.|TRBJ2-1|TRBV5-6
TGTGCCAGCAGCTTGAGGGACAGGGTTTGGGAGCAGTTCTTC
CASSLRDRVWEQFF
>.|.|TRBJ2-3|TRBV3-1/TRBV3-2
TGTGCCAGCAGCCGCGGCACAGATACGCAGTATTTT
CASSRGTDTQYF
>.|.|TRBJ1-2|TRBV21-1
TGTGCCAGCAGCAAAGCGCTTTCATTAACATGGGCCGACACTAACTATGGCTACACCTTC
CASSKALSLTWADTNYGYTF
>.|.|TRBJ2-1|TRBV3-1/TRBV3-2
TGTGCCAGCAGCCGGGGACTTGATGGGAATGAGCAGTTCTTC
CASSRGLDGNEQFF
>.|.|TRBJ1-2|TRBV28
TGTGCCAGCAGGCTAACAGCTAACTATGGCTACACCTTC
CASRLTANYGYTF
>.|once|TRBJ1-1|TRBV11-2
TGTGCCAGCAGCTTAGATGGAGGGTGGAGTATCACTGAAGCTTTCTTT
CASSLDGGWSITEAFF
>TRBD2|.|TRBJ2-1|TRBV19
TGTGCCAGTACTCTTGGGCTAGCGGGGAATGAGCAGTTCTTC
CASTLGLAGNEQFF
>TRBD1|once|TRBJ2-1|TRBV5-4
TGTGCCAGCAGCTTGGCAGGGGGCCTTAATGAGCAGTTCTTC
CASSLAGGLNEQFF
>TRBD1|.|TRBJ2-2|TRBV11-2
TGTGCCAGCAGCTTGCAGGGGGACACCGGGGAGCTGTTTTTT
CASSLQGDTGELFF
>TRBD1|.|TRBJ1-1|TRBV5-6
TGTGCCAGCAGCTTGGCCGGTGTTTCGGGACAGGGGGCCACTGAAGCTTTCTTT
CASSLAGVSGQGATEAFF
>TRBD2|.|TRBJ2-3|TRBV2
TGTGCCAGCAGTTCACTAGCGGGGGGGTCAGATACGCAGTATTTT
CASSSLAGGSDTQYF
>.|.|TRBJ2-5|TRBV13
TGTGCCAGCAGCTTAACTAGCTCGGAGACCCAGTACTTC
CASSLTSSETQYF
>TRBD1|.|TRBJ2-4|TRBV7-8
TGTGCCAGCAGCCCCAGAGGGACAGGGGTAGCTGGCAAAAACATTCAGTACTTC
CASSPRGTGVAGKNIQYF
>.|.|TRBJ1-5|TRBV6-5
TGTGCCAGCGGGGAAAAGGAGGGGCAGCCCCAGCATTTT
CASGEKEGQPQHF
>.|few|TRBJ2-3|TRBV11-2
TGTGCCAGCAGGATATCGAGGGGCACAGATACGCAGTATTTT
CASRISRGTDTQYF
>.|.|TRBJ2-7|TRBV5-4
TGTGCCAGCAGCTTGCAGGGGAACTACGAGCAGTACTTC
CASSLQGNYEQYF
>.|.|TRBJ1-5|TRBV28
TGTGCCAGCAGCGGAGGGGGCAATCAGCCCCAGCATTTT
CASSGGGNQPQHF
>TRBD1|.|TRBJ2-5|TRBV2
TGTGCCAGCAGAGCGGGACAGGGAGGTGAGACCCAGTACTTC
CASRAGQGGETQYF
>.|.|TRBJ1-3|TRBV6-5
TGTGCCAGCACACCCCCTACAGGGCCCGGAAACACCATATATTTT
CASTPPTGPGNTIYF
>TRBD1|.|TRBJ2-3|TRBV19
TGTGCCAGTAGTGGGACAGGGGTACGGACAGATACGCAGTATTTT
CASSGTGVRTDTQYF
>.|.|TRBJ2-1|TRBV4-3
TGCGCCAGCAGCCTGGACACGAGCTCCTACAATGAGCAGTTCTTC
CASSLDTSSYNEQFF
>.|.|TRBJ2-5|TRBV5-1
TGCGCCAGCAGCTTAACCGATAGCGTCGAGACCCAGTACTTC
CASSLTDSVETQYF
>.|.|TRBJ1-1|TRBV5-1
TGCGCCAGCAGCCCGGATGGGAGACCTAAGAACACTGAAGCTTTCTTT
CASSPDGRPKNTEAFF
>TRBD1|.|TRBJ1-1|TRBV28
TGTGCCAGCAACCTAGACAGGGCCCTGAACACTGAAGCTTTCTTT
CASNLDRALNTEAFF
>TRBD2|once|TRBJ2-2|TRBV4-3
TGCGCCAGCAGCCAAGATTGGGGGACTAGCGGGGGGCGCCGGACCGGGGAGCTGTTTTTT
CASSQDWGTSGGRRTGELFF
>.|.|TRBJ2-6|TRBV4-1
TGCGCCAGCAGCCGGACTTATAGCTCTGGGGCCAACGTCCTGACTTTC
CASSRTYSSGANVLTF
>.|.|TRBJ2-1|TRBV19
TGTGCCAGTAGTATTGCCGGTCGAGACAATGAGCAGTTCTTC
CASSIAGRDNEQFF
>.|once|TRBJ1-6|TRBV9
TGTGCCAGCAGCACAGGGTCGATCTCCTATAATTCACCCCTCCACTTT
CASSTGSISYNSPLHF
>TRBD1|.|TRBJ2-5|TRBV28
TGTGCCAGCAGTTTCTATGCAGGGGGGACCCAGTACTTC
CASSFYAGGTQYF
>.|once|TRBJ1-4|TRBV7-9
TGTGCCAGCAGCTTAGGTAGTAGTACAACTAATGAAAAACTGTTTTTT
CASSLGSSTTNEKLFF
>.|.|TRBJ1-2|TRBV5-1
TGCGCCAGCAGCTTGGACGGGATGAACTATGGCTACACCTTC
CASSLDGMNYGYTF
>TRBD2|.|TRBJ2-3|TRBV5-6
TGTGCCAGCAGCGGCGGGGGGGCCACAGATACGCAGTATTTT
CASSGGGATDTQYF
>TRBD1|.|TRBJ2-7|TRBV6-2/TRBV6-3
TGTGCCAGCAGTTTGGACAGGGCCTACGAGCAGTACTTC
CASSLDRAYEQYF
>TRBD1|few|TRBJ2-7|TRBV5-5
TGTGCCAGCAGCTTGGGGACAGGGGTAGGTGAGCAGTACTTC
CASSLGTGVGEQYF
>.|.|TRBJ2-7|TRBV28
TGTGCCAGCAGTGCCGCGGGCTACGAGCAGTACTTC
CASSAAGYEQYF